This T cell receptor (beta chain) was documented in a study of T cell changes during pregnancy in multiple sclerosis. TCRdb's copy holds only in-frame clones and misses some; the assay was immunoSEQ multiplex PCR. In the table there are 100,000 to 140,000 clones, 85% to 95% of which are singletons. Germline lookup yields CDR1 LGHNA and CDR2 YSLEER. The CDR3 is 14 residues long. V lost 0 bases to trimming and J lost 1 base, with 6 bases between them. Sample: peripheral blood, taken in the third trimester of pregnancy. This TCR was recovered from a female donor in good health, enrolled as a control in a pregnancy study. This chain joins TRBV4-3 and TRBJ1-1; D unresolved. The CDR3 here is CASSQESENTEAFF. CDR3 DNA: TGCGCCAGCAGCCAAGAATCAGAGAACACTGAAGCTTTCTTT.